This passage covers 13 T cell receptor beta chains from one sample sequenced in a study of cytomegalovirus exposure and HLA in healthy donors. It was with 60 Vbeta and 13 Jbeta primers that the PCR ran. Method: immunoSEQ multiplex PCR; TCRdb's copy keeps in-frame clones and lacks some. The sample holds some 160,000 clones, around 80% seen once. Material: PBMCs. These receptors came from a woman aged 35 to 49 in good health and CMV-seropositive.

The genes are TRBV7-9 and TRBJ1-5; no reliable D call. CDR1 is SEHNR, CDR2 FQNEAQ, per germline (reference sequence). Deletions cut 3 bases from V and 0 bases from J, with 12 bases between. The CDR3 sequence is 16 residues long. As DNA, the CDR3 is TGTGCCAGCAGCTTGTTCGTCGGGGTTAGCAATCAGCCCCAGCATTTT. Translating gives CASSLFVGVSNQPQHF.

V gene TRBV7-3 combines with J gene TRBJ1-5, with D unclear. This CDR3 region has 13 residues. Trimming pared 2 bases from V and 4 bases from J, leaving 6 bases between. Germline V lookup: CDR1 SGHTA, CDR2 FQGTGA. CDR3 region: CASSLERNQPQHF. The CDR3, as DNA: TGTGCCAGCAGCTTAGAGAGGAATCAGCCCCAGCATTTT.

V usage is TRBV5-4 and J usage is TRBJ2-5, with 7 bases fitting TRBD1. CDR3 length equals 14 residues. J lost 3 bases, V lost 3 bases, and 5 bases had no gene match. Germline V CDR1 and CDR2: SGHNT, YYREEE (reference sequence). The CDR3 coding sequence is TGTGCCAGCAGCTGGCAAGGGGGCGAAGAGACCCAGTACTTC. This encodes CASSWQGGEETQYF.

The CDR3 nucleotides read TGTGCCACCGCGGGACAGGGGTATTTTTATGAGCAGTTCTTC. Protein product: CATAGQGYFYEQFF. The V and J genes are TRBV28 and TRBJ2-1; 10 nucleotides match TRBD1. Germline CDR1 MDHEN, CDR2 SYDVKM. The V segment lost 10 bases and the J segment 8 bases; nucleotides outside the gene matches: 11. The CDR3 loop spans 14 amino acids.

The V and J genes are TRBV29-1 and TRBJ2-1, with TRBD2 matching 7 bases. The V gene's germline CDR1 is SQVTM and CDR2 ANQGSEA. The CDR3 extends over 12 amino acids. The V segment lost 4 bases and the J segment 10 bases; nucleotides outside the gene matches: 7. The CDR3 protein is CSVVLRGVEQFF. The CDR3 bases are TGCAGCGTTGTCCTCCGGGGGGTGGAGCAGTTCTTC.

The chain links TRBV5-6 to TRBJ2-7; tentative D call: TRBD1 (6 bases). The CDR3 has 14 residues. Trimming shortened V by 2 bases and J by 2 bases, and 11 bases separated the two germline ends. Per the germline V gene, CDR1 is SGHDT and CDR2 is YYEEEE. CDR3 residues: CASSLTNRAYEQYF. The CDR3 DNA reads as TGTGCCAGCAGCTTAACTAACAGGGCCTACGAGCAGTACTTC.

The J gene is TRBJ2-3, the V gene TRBV11-2, with D hard to call. The ends were cut back, 0 bases at V and 8 bases at J, with 6 bases in the middle. This CDR3 spans 12 amino acids. Germline CDR1 is SGHAT and CDR2 is FQNNGV. CDR3 sequence: CASSLDLSTQYF. CDR3 coding DNA: TGTGCCAGCAGCTTAGATCTCAGTACGCAGTATTTT.

The rearrangement links TRBV5-4 to TRBJ1-1; D is uncertain. CDR1 is SGHNT, CDR2 YYREEE, per germline (reference sequence). The CDR3 has 15 residues. V lost 0 bases and J 2 bases, leaving 11 bases between the germline ends. The CDR3 region has the DNA TGTGCCAGCAGCTTGGGATCGTTGAGCAACACTGAAGCTTTCTTT. It translates to CASSLGSLSNTEAFF. The whole variable domain, filled in from reference TRBV5-4 and TRBJ1-1, reads ETGVTQSPTHLIKTRGQQVTLRCSSQSGHNTVSWYQQALGQGPQFIFQYYREEENGRGNFPPRFSGLQFPNYSSELNVNALELDDSALYLCASSLGSLSNTEAFFGQGTRLTVV.

This sequence joins TRBV6-5 and TRBJ2-2; a possible D gene is TRBD1 (6 bases). Germline loops: CDR1 MNHEY, CDR2 SVGAGI. There are 14 residues in the CDR3. Trimming cost V 6 bases and J 6 bases, with 14 bases left between them. The CDR3 protein is CASSAVGGSGELFF. The DNA of the CDR3 is TGTGCCAGCAGCGCGGTAGGGGGTTCCGGGGAGCTGTTTTTT.

This clone was detected once. The chain links TRBV5-1 to TRBJ2-7; 7 bases map to TRBD1. The ends lost 4 bases at V and 2 bases at J; junction bases unmatched: 9. The CDR3 is 15 amino acids. The germline gives CDR1 SGHRS, CDR2 YFSETQ. CDR3 nucleotide sequence: TGCGCCAGCAGCCCGACAGGGATTCAAACCTACGAGCAGTACTTC. It codes for CASSPTGIQTYEQYF.

The gene calls are TRBV18 and TRBJ2-7; 11 bases fit TRBD2. The CDR3 contains 17 residues. CDR1 and CDR2 from the germline V gene are KGHSH and LQKENI. V trimming: 6 bases; J trimming: 4 bases; junction bases outside the gene matches: 14. CDR3 sequence (DNA): TGTGCCAGCTCGCCCGGACAGGGGACTAGCGGAGGTTACGAGCAGTACTTC. Translating it yields CASSPGQGTSGGYEQYF. The whole variable domain, filled in from reference TRBV18 and TRBJ2-7, reads NAGVMQNPRHLVRRRGQEARLRCSPMKGHSHVYWYRQLPEEGLKFMVYLQKENIIDESGMPKERFSAEFPKEGPSILRIQQVVRGDSAAYFCASSPGQGTSGGYEQYFGPGTRLTVT.

This clone has just one count. The V gene is TRBV4-3, the J gene TRBJ1-5; D gene uncertain. Germline values: CDR1 LGHNA, CDR2 YSLEER. The CDR3 has 15 residues. Deletions cut 0 bases from V and 3 bases from J, with 9 bases between. This CDR3 is CASSQEGGYNQPQHF. The CDR3 bases are TGCGCCAGCAGCCAAGAAGGCGGGTACAATCAGCCCCAGCATTTT.

The V call is TRBV7-2, the J call TRBJ2-1; 14 nucleotides line up with TRBD2. CDR1 is SGHTA, CDR2 FQGNSA, per germline. J gave up 6 bases and V 5 bases, and 6 bases lay outside the gene matches. This CDR3 comprises 16 residues. Here the CDR3 reads CASSRRLAGGSNEQFF. For the CDR3, the DNA is TGTGCCAGCAGCCGAAGACTAGCGGGGGGGTCCAATGAGCAGTTCTTC.